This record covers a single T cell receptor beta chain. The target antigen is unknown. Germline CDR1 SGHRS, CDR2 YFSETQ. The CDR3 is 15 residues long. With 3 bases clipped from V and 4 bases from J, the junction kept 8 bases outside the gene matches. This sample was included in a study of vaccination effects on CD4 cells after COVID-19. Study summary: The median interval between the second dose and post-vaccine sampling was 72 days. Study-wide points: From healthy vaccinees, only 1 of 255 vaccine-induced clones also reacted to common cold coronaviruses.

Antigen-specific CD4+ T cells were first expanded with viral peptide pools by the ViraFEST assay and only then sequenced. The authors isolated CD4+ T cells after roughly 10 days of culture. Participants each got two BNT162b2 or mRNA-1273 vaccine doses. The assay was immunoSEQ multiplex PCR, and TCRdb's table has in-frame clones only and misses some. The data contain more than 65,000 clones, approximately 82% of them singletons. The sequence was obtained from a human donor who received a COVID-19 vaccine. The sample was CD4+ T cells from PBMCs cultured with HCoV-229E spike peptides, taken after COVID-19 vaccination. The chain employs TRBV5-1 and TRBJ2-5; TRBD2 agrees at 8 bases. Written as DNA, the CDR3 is TGCGCCAGCAGCTCCACGACTAGCGAGGGAGAGACCCAGTACTTC. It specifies CASSSTTSEGETQYF.